These T cell receptor beta chains were read from a single sample in a study of blood T cells in healthy people across ages. TCRdb redid the calling of the 5' RACE reads with MiXCR, one entry per CDR3 protein. The sample contains roughly 1,000,000 distinct CDR3 sequences, almost 25% of which appear only once. In addition, the sample was reused for a study of T cells of mothers and their children.

Sequenced sample: blood. Every receptor here comes from a girl aged 2 to 10 in good health. CDR3s include the opening cysteine and the closing phenylalanine or tryptophan. For some rows the clone size is stated as once, few or many, or as a class when expanded; others skip it.

j_gene,v_gene,abundance,CDR3aa
TRBJ1-2,TRBV28,-,CASRTGDGYTF
TRBJ1-1,TRBV18,few,CASSPIGGFAEAFF
-,TRBV28,-,CASFKRAGRSYEQYF
TRBJ1-2,TRBV27,-,CASSLYRGDGYTF
TRBJ1-2,TRBV27,-,CASSFNPNYGYTF
TRBJ2-3,TRBV6-1,few,CASSVATLTTSGDTQYF
TRBJ2-2,TRBV2,-,CASTQFRGKGSCFF
TRBJ1-6,TRBV10-3,once,CAINLDLDSPLHF
TRBJ2-4,TRBV6-5,few,CASSYSGDIQYF
TRBJ2-7,TRBV29-1,few,CSVGIESSYEQYF
TRBJ2-5,TRBV2,-,CASSKTPLAGEDLRETQYF
TRBJ1-2,TRBV12-3/TRBV12-4,-,CASSSYGAKRQTYGYTF
TRBJ2-7,TRBV6-1,-,CASSRQGTVYEQYF
TRBJ2-1,TRBV27,-,CASSPTSSGRANNEQFF
-,TRBV14,-,CASSQPGQGYDEQYF
TRBJ2-3,TRBV2,few,CASSTSMTSGRASPDTQYF
TRBJ1-2,TRBV7-9,few,CAGSGGQERDYGYTF
TRBJ2-5,TRBV20-1,few,CSAIQGTGSFF
TRBJ1-2,TRBV5-1,-,CASSPGTGGTNYGYTF
TRBJ2-3,TRBV2,-,CASSDGTSGTADTQYF
TRBJ1-4,TRBV2,few,CASSVGPTNEKLFF
TRBJ2-2,TRBV29-1,few,CSVLRGTAGELFF
TRBJ2-7,TRBV5-1,-,CASSYGTSGSHEQYF
TRBJ2-7,TRBV3-1,-,CASSQDGFGYEQYF
TRBJ2-3,TRBV7-3,few,CASSFTSGNTDTQYF
TRBJ1-1,TRBV5-1,many,CASSLVGQGNTEAFF
TRBJ2-7,TRBV20-1,few,CSAGGTGSSLASYEQYF
TRBJ2-1,TRBV4-1,few,CASSQVGSPRDEQFF
TRBJ1-1,TRBV5-1,few,CASAGEGGAMDTEAFF
TRBJ1-5,TRBV10-3,-,CAISESGGGQPQHF
-,TRBV21-1,few,CASSTGGGPYEQYF
TRBJ1-1,TRBV10-3,-,CAIGISSGMNTEAFF
TRBJ2-3,TRBV19,-,CARLPTDTQYF
TRBJ2-3,TRBV20-1,-,CSARRSGAVADTQYF
TRBJ1-2,TRBV5-1,-,CASSPALPGQGDYGYTF
TRBJ1-2,TRBV2,-,CASSKDGSGSYGYTF
TRBJ2-7,TRBV20-1,-,CSATGRLNCYEQYF
TRBJ2-1,TRBV3-1,-,CASSQDPGGTYNEQFF
TRBJ2-2,TRBV6-1,-,CASGPLGSRLLAGELFF
TRBJ1-2,TRBV29-1,once,CSDREYYGYTF
TRBJ2-3,TRBV3-1,once,CASSDRDRLYF
TRBJ1-5,TRBV12-3/TRBV12-4,-,CASSLRTGSVHF
TRBJ1-2,TRBV5-1,-,CASSLAAGGENGYTF
TRBJ1-1,TRBV12-3/TRBV12-4,few,CASSPGAGPEAFF
TRBJ2-7,TRBV5-1,-,CASSLALSGTAYEQYF
TRBJ1-6,TRBV7-9,few,CASSSLLSGREHSPLHF
TRBJ2-5,TRBV27,-,CASSFGGLEGETQYF
TRBJ1-2,TRBV29-1,few,CSVEETGTDAVF
TRBJ2-1,TRBV20-1,-,CSARKRTSDDNGQFF
TRBJ2-5,TRBV19,few,CASSIDGTGKFQETQYF
TRBJ2-1,TRBV27,many,CASSLSASNEQFF
TRBJ2-1,TRBV28,few,CASSSTGLGLNEQFF
-,TRBV5-1,few,CASSLDPSGTSYEQYF
TRBJ2-6,TRBV27,once,CASSLQGTGVGGANVLTF